The sample holds many counts of the clone carrying this T cell receptor (beta chain). This sample was taken from a study of T cells in Graves' hyperthyroidism and ophthalmopathy. RNA transcripts served as the template for amplifying TCR beta CDR3 regions. The HTBI primer set drove a first-round RT-PCR of the TCR CDR3. TCRdb processed the multiplex PCR reads anew with MiXCR; each CDR3 protein has one entry. Of about 290,000 distinct CDR3 sequences in the sample, around 15% were seen once. Deletions cut 1 base from V and 2 bases from J, with 11 bases between. Looked up from germline, CDR1 is MNHNS and CDR2 is SASEGT. CDR3 length equals 15 residues.

The sequence derives from a woman aged 40 to 50 with Graves' hyperthyroidism. The gene calls are TRBV6-1 and TRBJ2-5; the D gene is possibly TRBD2 (6 bases). What was sequenced was blood. Here the CDR3 reads CASSEEAGGQETQYF. The DNA of the CDR3 is TGTGCCAGCAGTGAAGAGGCAGGAGGGCAAGAGACCCAGTACTTC.